This record covers a single TCR beta chain. Antigen specificity is unknown. Donors, without exception, were Caucasian adults residing in Nashville, Tennessee. The data were taken from a study of shared clonotypes between healthy human individuals. Study as a whole: Donors were a couple of women and a few men aged 18 to 49. Notes on the study in general: Expectations were that clonotype sharing among donors would be affected by sequencing depth. Apart from blood, nothing was sampled; tissue repertoires likely differ.

Germline-derived CDR1 and CDR2 are SNHLY and FYNNEI. CDR3 length equals 13 residues. The J segment lost 5 bases and the V segment lost 6 bases, leaving 4 bases of the junction unmatched. Here immunoSEQ multiplex PCR was the method, and the copy in TCRdb shows in-frame clones only, minus some. The sample holds about 460,000 clones; roughly three quarters are singletons and the top ten take about 12%. This TCR derives from a woman aged 40 to 50 in good health. Some clones in this sample may be carry-over from other donors' samples. The chain links TRBV2 to TRBJ1-5, with 7 positions matching TRBD1. Sequencing was done on a sample of PBMCs. CDR3 DNA: TGTGCCAGCAGCCAGGGGGTAGATCAGCCCCAGCATTTT. Translation gives CASSQGVDQPQHF.